The T cell receptor beta chain under discussion was sequenced for a study of human T cells and chemical hapten exposure. Study overall: Donors were sensitized with 2% DPC on the upper inner arm.

Individual cDNA molecules had unique molecular identifiers attached to them by the library. One entry per CDR3 protein, called by TCRdb with MiXCR from the RACE reads. The top ten clones hold around 8.6% of a sample with approximately 370,000 distinct CDR3 sequences, 4.5% to 5.5% of them seen once. Time point noted: pre-sensitization, week 0. Described treatment: therapeutic diphenylcyclopropenone sensitization with weekly scalp DPC. This clonotype was counted many times. The CDR3 loop spans 14 amino acids. With 8 bases removed from V and 1 base from J, the gap between germline ends came to 12 bases. The V gene's germline CDR1 is SNHLY and CDR2 FYNNEI.

This sequence was found in a woman under 30 with alopecia areata. Some clones in this sample may be carry-over from other donors' samples. Sequences were derived from whole blood, sampled in connection with sensitization to the hapten diphenylcyclopropenone (DPC). This chain connects TRBV2 to TRBJ1-5; D gene unclear. Written as DNA, the CDR3 is TGTGCCAGCGGCGATCCTAGGAGCAATCAGCCCCAGCATTTT. Its protein is CASGDPRSNQPQHF.